The T cell receptor beta chain under discussion was sequenced for a study of CD4 and CD8 cells across lung adenocarcinoma regions. Using its own MiXCR run on the PCR reads, TCRdb lists one record per CDR3 protein. This repertoire shows 5,700 or so distinct CDR3 sequences, 62% found once; its top ten account for about 25%. Specimen: CD4+ T cells from the center of a lung tumor. This sequence was found in a female donor with lung adenocarcinoma. The CD4 and CD8 labels of this study may be unreliable.

CDR3 DNA: TGTGCCAGCAGTCGATCACCTACGGGACAGGGTGGTTCGGAGACCCAGTACTTC. Protein sequence: CASSRSPTGQGGSETQYF. The chain links TRBV6-1 to TRBJ2-1, with 9 bases identical to TRBD1. The J call may be incorrect, as the DNA end agrees better with TRBJ2-5. CDR1 and CDR2 (germline): MNHNS, SASEGT. CDR3 size: 18 residues.